This TCR beta chain is from a study of early T cells in non-severe SARS-CoV-2 infection. About the research overall: Chains were unpaired, as sequencing was done on bulk RNA from unsorted whole blood. General study findings and limits: Sequences matched to VDJdb favored anti-spike CD8 responses, while private and CD4 specificities were missed.

The germline CDR1 and CDR2 sequences are SQVTM and ANQGSEA. The CDR3 length is 14 residues. The ends were cut back, 4 bases at V and 0 bases at J, with 12 bases in the middle. The library protocol tagged individual cDNA molecules with unique molecular identifiers. TCRdb ran MiXCR on the 5' RACE reads and lists one entry per CDR3 protein. The data contain roughly 56,000 distinct CDR3 sequences, about 14% of them singletons. In this sample, this clonotype turned up many times. Its specificity is unknown. The chain joins TRBV29-1 to TRBJ1-1; no reliable D call. The clonotype comes from an adult who was a healthcare worker with PCR-confirmed SARS-CoV-2 infection or an uninfected control (not recorded which). Specimen: whole blood, collected at baseline. DNA of the CDR3: TGCAGCGTTGCCCCACAAGTCATGAACACTGAAGCTTTCTTT. Translation: CSVAPQVMNTEAFF.